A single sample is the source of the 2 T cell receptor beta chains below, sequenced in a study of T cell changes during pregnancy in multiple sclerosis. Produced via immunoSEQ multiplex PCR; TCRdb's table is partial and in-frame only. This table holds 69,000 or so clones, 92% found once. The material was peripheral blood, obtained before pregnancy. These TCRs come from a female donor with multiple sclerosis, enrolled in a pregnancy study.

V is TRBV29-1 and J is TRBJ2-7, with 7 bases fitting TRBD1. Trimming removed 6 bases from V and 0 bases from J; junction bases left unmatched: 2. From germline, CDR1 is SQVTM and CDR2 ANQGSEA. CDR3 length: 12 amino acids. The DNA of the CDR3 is TGCAGCGTCTGGGACAGCTCCTACGAGCAGTACTTC. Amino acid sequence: CSVWDSSYEQYF.

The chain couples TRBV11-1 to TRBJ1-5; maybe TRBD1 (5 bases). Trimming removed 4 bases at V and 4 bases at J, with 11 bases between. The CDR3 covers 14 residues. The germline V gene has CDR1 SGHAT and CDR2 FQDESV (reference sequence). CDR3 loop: CASSSQTVNQPQHF. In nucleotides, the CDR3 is TGTGCCAGCAGCTCCCAGACAGTAAATCAGCCCCAGCATTTT.